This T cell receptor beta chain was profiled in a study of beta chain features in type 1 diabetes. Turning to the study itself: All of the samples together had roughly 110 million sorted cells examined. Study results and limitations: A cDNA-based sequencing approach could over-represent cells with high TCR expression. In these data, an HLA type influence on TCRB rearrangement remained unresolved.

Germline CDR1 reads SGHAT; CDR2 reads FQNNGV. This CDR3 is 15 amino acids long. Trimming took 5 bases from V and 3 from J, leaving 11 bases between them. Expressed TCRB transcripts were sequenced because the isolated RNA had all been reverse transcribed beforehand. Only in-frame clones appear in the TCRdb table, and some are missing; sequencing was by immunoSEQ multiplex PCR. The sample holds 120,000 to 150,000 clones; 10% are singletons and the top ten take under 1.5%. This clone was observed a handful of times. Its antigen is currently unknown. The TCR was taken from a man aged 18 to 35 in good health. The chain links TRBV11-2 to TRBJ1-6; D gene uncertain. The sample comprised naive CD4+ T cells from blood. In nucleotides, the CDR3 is TGTGCCAGCAGCCTCAAACTCGGCTATAATTCACCCCTCCACTTT. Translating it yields CASSLKLGYNSPLHF.